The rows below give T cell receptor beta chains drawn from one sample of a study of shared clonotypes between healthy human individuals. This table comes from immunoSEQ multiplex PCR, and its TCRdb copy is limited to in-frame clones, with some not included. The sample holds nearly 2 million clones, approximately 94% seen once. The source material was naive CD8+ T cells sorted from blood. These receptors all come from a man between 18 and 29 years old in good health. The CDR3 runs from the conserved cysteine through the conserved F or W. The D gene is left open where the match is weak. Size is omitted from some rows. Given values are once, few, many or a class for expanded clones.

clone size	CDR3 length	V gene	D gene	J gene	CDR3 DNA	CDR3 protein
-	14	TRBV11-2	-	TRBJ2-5	TGTGCCAGCAGCTTAGAGGGTTTGCGAGAGACCCAGTACTTC	CASSLEGLRETQYF
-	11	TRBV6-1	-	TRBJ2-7	TGTGCCGGGGCCCTGGGGCGGGAGCAGTACTTC	CAGALGREQYF
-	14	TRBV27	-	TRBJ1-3	TGTGCCAGCGCCCCAGGCGTCTCTGGAAACACCATATATTTT	CASAPGVSGNTIYF
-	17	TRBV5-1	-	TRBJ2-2	TGCGCCAGCAGACCGGAGGTCGGGATCCAGAACACCGGGGAGCTGTTTTTT	CASRPEVGIQNTGELFF
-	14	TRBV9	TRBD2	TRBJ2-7	TGTGCCAGCAGCGGCGGCGGGGGGCTGTACGAGCAGTACTTC	CASSGGGGLYEQYF
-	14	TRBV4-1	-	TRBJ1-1	TGCGCCAGCAGCCAAGATCGGATGGAAACTGAAGCTTTCTTT	CASSQDRMETEAFF
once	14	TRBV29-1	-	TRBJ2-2	TGCAGCGTCGCGGGACAGTCCCTCACCGGGGAGCTGTTTTTT	CSVAGQSLTGELFF
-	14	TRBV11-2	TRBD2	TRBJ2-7	TGTGCCAGTACGGGACTAGCGGGAACCTACGAGCAGTACTTC	CASTGLAGTYEQYF
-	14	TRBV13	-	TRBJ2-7	TGTGCCAGCAGCTTAGGCGCAGGGGACTACGAGCAGTACTTC	CASSLGAGDYEQYF
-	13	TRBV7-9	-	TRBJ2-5	TGTGCCAGCACTTCCGAGGGCCAAGAGACCCAGTACTTC	CASTSEGQETQYF
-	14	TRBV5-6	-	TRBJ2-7	TGTGCCAGCAGCTTGGGATTGGACTATAACGGGCAGTACTTC	CASSLGLDYNGQYF
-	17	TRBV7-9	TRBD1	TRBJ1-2	TGTGCCAGCAGCTCCGGACAGGGCAGGACTTCTAACTATGGCTACACCTTC	CASSSGQGRTSNYGYTF
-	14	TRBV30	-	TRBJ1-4	TGTGCACTGAGTGTTGTAGGGGGTTTCGAAAAACTGTTTTTT	CALSVVGGFEKLFF
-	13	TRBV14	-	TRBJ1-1	TGTGCCAGCAGCCAAGTTGTGAACACTGAAGCTTTCTTT	CASSQVVNTEAFF
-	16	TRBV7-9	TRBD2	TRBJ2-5	TGTGCCAGCAGCTTTGGAGGACTAGTGGCCCAAGAGACCCAGTACTTC	CASSFGGLVAQETQYF
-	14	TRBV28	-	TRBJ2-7	TGTGCCAGCAGCCCCGGGGAGGGGGGCTACGAGCAGTACTTC	CASSPGEGGYEQYF
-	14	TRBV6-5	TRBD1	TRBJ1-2	TGTGCCAGCAGTTACAGGGGGCGCGTCTATGGCTACACCTTC	CASSYRGRVYGYTF
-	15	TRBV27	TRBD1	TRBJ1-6	TGTGCCAGCAGTCCAGGGACAGGGGCTAATTCACCCCTCCACTTT	CASSPGTGANSPLHF
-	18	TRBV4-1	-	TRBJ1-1	TGCGCCAGCAGCCAAGTCGCGACCCGGGTTGGGGTGAACACTGAAGCTTTCTTT	CASSQVATRVGVNTEAFF
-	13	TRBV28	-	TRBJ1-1	TGTGCCAGCAGCCGGACAGTGAACACTGAAGCTTTCTTT	CASSRTVNTEAFF
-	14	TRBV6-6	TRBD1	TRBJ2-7	TGTGCCAGCAGTTGGGACAGGGGGACCTACGAGCAGTACTTC	CASSWDRGTYEQYF
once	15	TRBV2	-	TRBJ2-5	TGTGCCAGCAGTGAACTGTGGGGAAACCAAGAGACCCAGTACTTC	CASSELWGNQETQYF
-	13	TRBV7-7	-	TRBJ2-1	TGTGCTAGCAGTTCCGGGACCCCCAATGAGCAGTTCTTC	CASSSGTPNEQFF
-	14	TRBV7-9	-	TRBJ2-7	TGTGCCAGCAGCCCACGGACCGCTTCCTACGAGCAGTACTTC	CASSPRTASYEQYF
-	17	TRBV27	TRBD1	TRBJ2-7	TGTGCCAGCAGGGTAGGACCAGGGGGCGGGGCAGGCCACGAGCAGTACTTC	CASRVGPGGGAGHEQYF
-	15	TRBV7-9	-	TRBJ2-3	TGTGCCAGCAGCTTAGCAGGACTTTGGCAAGATACGCAGTATTTT	CASSLAGLWQDTQYF
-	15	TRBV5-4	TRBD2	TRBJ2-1	TGTGCCAGCAGCTGGACTAGCGTTTCCTACAATGAGCAGTTCTTC	CASSWTSVSYNEQFF
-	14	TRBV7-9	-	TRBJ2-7	TGTGCCAGCAGCCCTCCGGCGGGCTCCTACGAGCAGTACTTC	CASSPPAGSYEQYF
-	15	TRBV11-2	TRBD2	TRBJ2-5	TGTGCCAGCAGTTTGATATCGGGAGGTCTAGAGACCCAGTACTTC	CASSLISGGLETQYF
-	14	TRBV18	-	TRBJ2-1	TGTGCCAGCTCACCAGCGGCTAGCGCGGATGAGCAGTTCTTC	CASSPAASADEQFF
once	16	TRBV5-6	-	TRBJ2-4	TGTGCCAGCAGCTTGTTAACTAGACAAGCCAAAAACATTCAGTACTTC	CASSLLTRQAKNIQYF
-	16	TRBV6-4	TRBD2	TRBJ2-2	TGTGCCAGCAGTGACTCCGTGACTAGCAGTTCCGGGGAGCTGTTTTTT	CASSDSVTSSSGELFF